The 21 T cell receptor beta chains below were found in one sample sequenced in a study of shared clonotypes between healthy human individuals. The repertoire was sequenced with immunoSEQ multiplex PCR; TCRdb's copy has only in-frame clones and lacks some. The sample yields roughly 640,000 clones, around two thirds seen once. The sequencing input was memory CD4+ T cells sorted from blood. The subset here: CD45RA-negative fraction. The receptors were gathered from a woman in her 30s in good health.

The chain combines TRBV7-8 with TRBJ1-3; TRBD1 might be the D (6 bases). CDR1 is SGHVS and CDR2 is FQNEAQ in the germline V gene. The CDR3 contains 18 residues. The V end lost 0 bases, the J end lost 0 bases, and 15 bases lay between the germline ends. CDR3 DNA: TGTGCCAGCAGCTTAGCGAGCGGGGGCCCCAGCTCTGGAAACACCATATATTTT. This translates into CASSLASGGPSSGNTIYF.

This sequence joins TRBV28 and TRBJ2-5; D remains ambiguous. V lost 2 bases, J lost 5 bases, and 12 bases lay in between. The CDR3 is made up of 14 amino acids. The germline gives CDR1 MDHEN, CDR2 SYDVKM. In DNA form, the CDR3 reads TGTGCCAGCAGTTTAGTTGCCCCCACGGAGACCCAGTACTTC. Translation: CASSLVAPTETQYF.

The chain couples TRBV28 to TRBJ1-5, with 7 bases fitting TRBD1. In germline, CDR1 is MDHEN, CDR2 SYDVKM. After removal of 7 bases from V and 6 bases from J, the junction contained 6 bases not matched to a gene. The CDR3 is 13 amino acids. This CDR3 is CASTRGLSQPQHF. CDR3 nucleotide sequence: TGTGCCAGCACAAGGGGGCTGAGTCAGCCCCAGCATTTT.

The chain joins TRBV28 to TRBJ1-5; D is uncertain. CDR3 length: 14 amino acids. Germline CDR1 is MDHEN and CDR2 is SYDVKM. The V end was cut by 1 base, the J end by 7 bases, with 11 bases between. This chain's CDR3 is CASSLSQVNQPQHF. As DNA, the CDR3 is TGTGCCAGCAGTTTATCTCAAGTAAACCAGCCCCAGCATTTT.

The J gene is TRBJ1-3, the V gene TRBV2; the D gene is possibly TRBD1 (5 bases). Germline V gene lookup returns CDR1 SNHLY and CDR2 FYNNEI. The CDR3 totals 13 residues. The ends were cut back, 11 bases at V and 3 bases at J, with 14 bases in the middle. The CDR3 DNA reads TGTGCCGGAGGGGCTGATGATGGAAACACCATATATTTT. It translates to CAGGADDGNTIYF. Full variable domain (rest looked up from reference TRBV2 and TRBJ1-3): EPEVTQTPSHQVTQMGQEVILRCVPISNHLYFYWYRQILGQKVEFLVSFYNNEISEKSEIFDDQFSVERPDGSNFTLKIRSTKLEDSAMYFCAGGADDGNTIYFGEGSWLTVV.

The table lists this clone with a few counts. This chain joins TRBV13 and TRBJ2-1, with 9 bases aligning to TRBD2. This CDR3 comprises 15 residues. V was clipped by 5 bases and J by 7 bases; unmatched bases: 9. Germline V lookup: CDR1 PRHDT, CDR2 FYEKMQ (reference sequence). The CDR3 loop reads CASSAGAGGENEQFF. In nucleotides, the CDR3 is TGTGCCAGCAGCGCAGGGGCGGGAGGGGAGAATGAGCAGTTCTTC.

This rearrangement joins TRBV27 to TRBJ2-3; D uncertain. The germline CDR1 and CDR2 sequences are MNHEY and SMNVEV (reference sequence). Trimming left V 0 bases short and J 2 bases short, with 12 bases between. The CDR3 length is 16 residues. The CDR3 sequence is CASSLSFSPSTDTQYF. The CDR3 nucleotides are TGTGCCAGCAGTTTATCTTTCAGTCCCTCCACAGATACGCAGTATTTT.

J is TRBJ2-1 and V is TRBV19, with D tentatively TRBD2 (6 bases). The germline CDR1 and CDR2 sequences are LNHDA and SQIVND (reference sequence). Trimming took off 6 bases at V and 0 bases at J, with 12 bases between the two ends. The CDR3 has 15 residues. The DNA of the CDR3 is TGTGCCAGTAGGACCCTAGCGAGCTCCTACAATGAGCAGTTCTTC. Its translation is CASRTLASSYNEQFF.

The CDR3 protein is CASSSGTSGSLNEQFF. The CDR3 nucleotides read TGCGCCAGCAGCTCCGGGACTAGCGGGAGTCTTAATGAGCAGTTCTTC. The gene calls are TRBV5-1 and TRBJ2-1; 14 nucleotides line up with TRBD2. This CDR3 has 16 residues. Losses at the gene ends were 3 bases for V and 7 bases for J; bases not matched to a gene: 6. Per germline, CDR1 SGHRS and CDR2 YFSETQ.

The V gene is TRBV7-7, the J gene TRBJ2-5; D is uncertain. The CDR3 covers 13 residues. Trimming left V 5 bases short and J 2 bases short, with 9 bases between. The germline CDR1 and CDR2 sequences are SSHAT and FNYEAQ (reference sequence). The CDR3 nucleotides are TGTGCCAGCAGCCTTTGGTTTCAAGAGACCCAGTACTTC. It specifies CASSLWFQETQYF.

Remarks on this clone: It is likely a read error: a sequence one base away is far more abundant. The genes are TRBV6-1 and TRBJ2-5; D remains unclear. The CDR3 sequence is 11 residues long. Per the germline V gene, CDR1 is MNHNS and CDR2 is SASEGT. V gave up 5 bases and J gave up 5 bases, with 6 bases separating them. CDR3 coding DNA: TGTGCCAGCAGTTTTGGGGAGACCCAGTACTTC. Amino acid sequence: CASSFGETQYF.

The chain joins TRBV30 to TRBJ1-1; possibly TRBD1 for D (5 bases). The germline V gene encodes CDR1 GTSNPN and CDR2 SVGIG (reference sequence). The V end lost 2 bases, the J end lost 4 bases, and 11 bases lay between the germline ends. CDR3 length equals 13 residues. This CDR3 reads CAWSTGVGTEAFF. The DNA of the CDR3 is TGTGCCTGGAGTACAGGCGTCGGCACTGAAGCTTTCTTT. Complete variable domain (other parts from reference TRBV30 and TRBJ1-1): SQTIHQWPATLVQPVGSPLSLECTVEGTSNPNLYWYRQAAGRGLQLLFYSVGIGQISSEVPQNLSASRPQDRQFILSSKKLLLSDSGFYLCAWSTGVGTEAFFGQGTRLTVV.

The V call is TRBV4-1, the J call TRBJ2-5; D might be TRBD1 (5 bases). The CDR3 totals 14 residues. Germline V CDR1 and CDR2: MGHRA, YSYEKL. V shed 0 bases and J shed 5 bases, with 10 bases lying between them. The CDR3 is CASSQDPQGETQYF. For the CDR3, the DNA is TGCGCCAGCAGCCAAGATCCGCAGGGCGAGACCCAGTACTTC.

V gene TRBV28 combines with J gene TRBJ2-3; no clear D. Trimming cost V 5 bases and J 0 bases, with 12 bases left between them. The germline V gene encodes CDR1 MDHEN and CDR2 SYDVKM. The CDR3 length is 15 residues. CDR3 region: CASSGSSSSTDTQYF. The CDR3 nucleotides are TGTGCCAGCAGTGGCAGCAGCAGTAGCACAGATACGCAGTATTTT.

The V gene is TRBV28, the J gene TRBJ2-7; tentative D call: TRBD2 (6 bases). CDR3 length equals 11 residues. Germline V lookup: CDR1 MDHEN, CDR2 SYDVKM. Trimming took off 10 bases at V and 4 bases at J, with 11 bases between the two ends. This CDR3 is CAIGRDYEQYF. CDR3 coding DNA: TGTGCCATCGGGCGGGATTACGAGCAGTACTTC.

This clone was counted a single time. The chain employs TRBV6-1 and TRBJ2-5; 13 bases match TRBD2. The CDR3 is 16 residues long. V shed 4 bases and J 4 bases; nucleotides not matched to a gene: 6. Germline V gene lookup returns CDR1 MNHNS and CDR2 SASEGT. The CDR3 loop reads CASSGGLAGVRETQYF. CDR3 nucleotide sequence: TGTGCCAGCAGTGGAGGACTAGCGGGAGTCCGAGAGACCCAGTACTTC.

This clone has just a few counts. The chain couples TRBV5-6 to TRBJ1-5; 11 bases fit TRBD1. Germline V gene sequence: CDR1 SGHDT, CDR2 YYEEEE. The CDR3 has 17 residues. The trim removed 3 bases at V and 1 base at J, leaving 6 bases unmatched. The CDR3 loop reads CASSSLRDRGSNQPQHF. CDR3 bases: TGTGCCAGCAGCTCGCTCAGGGACAGGGGGAGCAATCAGCCCCAGCATTTT. Full variable domain (missing parts from reference TRBV5-6 and TRBJ1-5): DAGVTQSPTHLIKTRGQQVTLRCSPKSGHDTVSWYQQALGQGPQFIFQYYEEEERQRGNFPDRFSGHQFPNYSSELNVNALLLGDSALYLCASSSLRDRGSNQPQHFGDGTRLSIL.

This clone was seen more than once but under ten times. The chain joins TRBV7-2 to TRBJ1-4, with D maybe TRBD1 (6 bases). The V gene lost 1 base and the J gene lost 8 bases, with 8 bases spanning the gap. The length of the CDR3 is 13 residues. Germline lookup yields CDR1 SGHTA and CDR2 FQGNSA. The CDR3: CASSLEGGEKLFF. CDR3 bases: TGTGCCAGCAGCTTAGAGGGGGGGGAAAAACTGTTTTTT.

The rearrangement uses TRBV10-3 and TRBJ2-7; D is tentatively TRBD1 or TRBD2 (5 bases each). The V end was cut by 10 bases, the J end by 5 bases, with 21 bases between. Germline values: CDR1 ENHRY, CDR2 SYGVKD. The CDR3 runs 14 residues. The CDR3 region is CATRSRGDSDEQYF. The CDR3 DNA sequence: TGTGCCACCAGATCGAGGGGAGACAGCGACGAGCAGTACTTC.

This rearrangement joins TRBV11-2 to TRBJ2-3; D gene ambiguous. Trimming stripped 5 bases from V and 6 bases from J, with 15 bases between. Germline values: CDR1 SGHAT, CDR2 FQNNGV. The CDR3 has 14 residues. CDR3 protein: CASSPLRSRDTQYF. In DNA form, the CDR3 reads TGTGCCAGCAGCCCCCTAAGGAGTCGGGATACGCAGTATTTT.

The CDR3 here is CASSLDRGGNTIYF. CDR3 in DNA: TGTGCCAGCAGCTTAGACAGGGGTGGAAACACCATATATTTT. This chain connects TRBV11-2 to TRBJ1-3, with D tentatively TRBD1 (6 bases). Looked up from germline, CDR1 is SGHAT and CDR2 is FQNNGV. The CDR3 covers 14 residues. V dropped 0 bases and J dropped 3 bases, with 6 bases sitting between them. Full variable domain (outside the CDR3, taken from reference TRBV11-2 and TRBJ1-3): EAGVAQSPRYKIIEKRQSVAFWCNPISGHATLYWYQQILGQGPKLLIQFQNNGVVDDSQLPKDRFSAERLKGVDSTLKIQPAKLEDSAVYLCASSLDRGGNTIYFGEGSWLTVV.